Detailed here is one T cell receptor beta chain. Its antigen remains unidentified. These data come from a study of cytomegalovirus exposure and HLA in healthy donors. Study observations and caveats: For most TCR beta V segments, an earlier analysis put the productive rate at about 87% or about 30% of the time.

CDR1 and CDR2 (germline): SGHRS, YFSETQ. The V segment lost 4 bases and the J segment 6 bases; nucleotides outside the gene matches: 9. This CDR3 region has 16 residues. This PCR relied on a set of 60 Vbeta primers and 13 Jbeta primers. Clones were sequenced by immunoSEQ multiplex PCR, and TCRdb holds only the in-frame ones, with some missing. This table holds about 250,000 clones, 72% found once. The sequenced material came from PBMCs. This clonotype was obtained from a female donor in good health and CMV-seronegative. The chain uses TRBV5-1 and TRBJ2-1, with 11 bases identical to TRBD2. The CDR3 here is CASSPSGTSGFNEQFF. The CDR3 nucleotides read TGCGCCAGCAGCCCCTCCGGGACTAGCGGCTTCAATGAGCAGTTCTTC.